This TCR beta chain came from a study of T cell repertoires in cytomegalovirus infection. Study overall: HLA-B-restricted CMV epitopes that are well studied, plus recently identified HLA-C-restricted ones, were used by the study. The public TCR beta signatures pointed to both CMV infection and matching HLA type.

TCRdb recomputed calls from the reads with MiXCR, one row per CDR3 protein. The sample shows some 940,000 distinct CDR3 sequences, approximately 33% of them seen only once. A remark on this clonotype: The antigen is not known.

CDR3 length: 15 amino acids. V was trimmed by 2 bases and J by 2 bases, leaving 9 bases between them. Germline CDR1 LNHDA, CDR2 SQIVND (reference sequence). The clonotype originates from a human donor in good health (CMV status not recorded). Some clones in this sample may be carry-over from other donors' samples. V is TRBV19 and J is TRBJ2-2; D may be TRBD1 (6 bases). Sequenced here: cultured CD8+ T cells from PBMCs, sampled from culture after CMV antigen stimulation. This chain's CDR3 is CASSITGSNTGELFF. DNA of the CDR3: TGTGCCAGTAGTATAACAGGGTCAAACACCGGGGAGCTGTTTTTT.